These 11 T cell receptor beta chains came from one sample sequenced in a study of blood T cell repertoires in COVID-19. Profiled with immunoSEQ multiplex PCR; TCRdb holds only in-frame clones, not every one. The data contain roughly 49,000 clones, around 83% of them singletons. The source material was peripheral blood. All receptors come from a man aged 50 to 59 with acute or convalescent COVID-19.

The chain employs TRBV11-2 and TRBJ1-2, with TRBD1 as a possible D gene (5 bases). Germline V gives CDR1 SGHAT, CDR2 FQNNGV. Trimming took off 3 bases at V and 5 bases at J, with 13 bases between the two ends. The CDR3 extends over 14 amino acids. The CDR3 DNA reads TGTGCCAGCAGCTTCGAGTCAGGGACTTATGGCTACACCTTC. It specifies CASSFESGTYGYTF. The full variable domain, rest sourced from reference TRBV11-2 and TRBJ1-2, is EAGVAQSPRYKIIEKRQSVAFWCNPISGHATLYWYQQILGQGPKLLIQFQNNGVVDDSQLPKDRFSAERLKGVDSTLKIQPAKLEDSAVYLCASSFESGTYGYTFGSGTRLTVV.

V gene TRBV3-1 (or the pseudogene TRBV3-2) combines with J gene TRBJ1-1, with a tentative D call TRBD1 (6 bases). Germline CDR1 and CDR2: LGHDT and YNNKEL (reference sequence). Trimming took 1 base from V and 7 from J, leaving 28 bases between them. The CDR3 spans 19 residues. For the CDR3, the DNA is TGTGCCAGCAGCCAAGGACGCCTAGGGGGGGCGCGGGTCAGAGGTGAAGCTTTCTTT. It yields the protein CASSQGRLGGARVRGEAFF.

The rearrangement joins TRBV11-2 to TRBJ2-7, with TRBD2 as a possible D gene (6 bases). Germline CDR1 and CDR2: SGHAT and FQNNGV. V was shortened by 5 bases and J by 0 bases, with 14 bases between the two germline ends. CDR3 size: 15 residues. The DNA of the CDR3 is TGTGCCAGCAGCCGATTAGCGGAATTCTCCTACGAGCAGTACTTC. Translation gives CASSRLAEFSYEQYF.

This chain uses TRBV29-1 with TRBJ2-5; TRBD1 might be the D (6 bases). This CDR3 is built from 14 residues. Trimming removed 0 bases at V and 3 bases at J, with 11 bases between. CDR1 is SQVTM, CDR2 ANQGSEA, per germline. The CDR3 nucleotides read TGCAGCGTTGAAGATCCAGACAGGAAAGAGACCCAGTACTTC. It is translated as CSVEDPDRKETQYF.

This clone was seen a single time. The chain uses TRBV6-5 and TRBJ1-2, with D perhaps TRBD1 (6 bases). V lost 7 bases and J lost 4, with 19 bases in between. Germline lookup yields CDR1 MNHEY and CDR2 SVGAGI. The CDR3 has 15 amino acids. CDR3 region: CASTHVGGGAYGYTF. CDR3 nucleotide sequence: TGTGCCAGCACCCACGTGGGGGGGGGCGCCTATGGCTACACCTTC.

CDR3 sequence: CSTNRDVGFGEQFF. DNA for the CDR3: TGCAGCACTAACAGGGATGTAGGATTCGGGGAGCAGTTCTTC. The chain joins TRBV29-1 to TRBJ2-1; tentative D call: TRBD1 (6 bases). CDR3 length equals 14 residues. With 8 bases removed from V and 10 bases from J, the gap between germline ends came to 24 bases. Per the germline V gene, CDR1 is SQVTM and CDR2 is ANQGSEA.

V usage is TRBV18 and J usage is TRBJ1-1, with D perhaps matching TRBD1 (5 bases). The V end was cut by 2 bases, the J end by 4 bases, with 23 bases between. This CDR3 spans 18 amino acids. Germline CDR1 and CDR2: KGHSH and LQKENI. In DNA form, the CDR3 reads TGTGCCAGCTCACCATTGGCTCCCGGGGCCGCCGGGGGCACTGAAGCTTTCTTT. This sequence encodes CASSPLAPGAAGGTEAFF.

The gene calls are TRBV7-2 and TRBJ2-2; 7 bases are a match to TRBD2. Trimming at V came to 1 base and at J to 7 bases, leaving 3 bases not matched to a gene. Germline assignment: CDR1 SGHTA and CDR2 FQGNSA. The CDR3 is 14 residues long. This chain's CDR3 is CASSLVGRGGELFF. Here the CDR3 DNA reads TGTGCCAGCAGCTTAGTAGGGAGGGGCGGGGAGCTGTTTTTT.

V is TRBV3-1 (or the pseudogene TRBV3-2) and J is TRBJ1-1; TRBD1 agrees at 9 bases. J lost 10 bases, V lost 2 bases, and 8 bases had no gene match. The germline V gene encodes CDR1 LGHDT and CDR2 YNNKEL (reference sequence). This CDR3 spans 14 amino acids. Here the CDR3 reads CASSQQRRGQGAFF. The DNA of the CDR3 is TGTGCCAGCAGCCAACAACGTAGGGGACAGGGAGCTTTCTTT.

The chain has TRBV28 and TRBJ1-2; 7 nucleotides align to TRBD1. The CDR3 loop spans 13 amino acids. Trimming at V came to 7 bases and at J to 4 bases, leaving 6 bases not matched to a gene. Per the germline V gene, CDR1 is MDHEN and CDR2 is SYDVKM. The CDR3 here is CASTPGGAYGYTF. The DNA for the CDR3 is TGTGCCAGCACCCCAGGGGGAGCCTATGGCTACACCTTC.

The chain employs TRBV5-4 and TRBJ2-2; 13 bases match TRBD2. V dropped 6 bases and J dropped 5; count of bases not matched to a gene: 7. This CDR3 is built from 16 residues. Germline CDR1 and CDR2: SGHNT and YYREEE (reference sequence). In DNA, the CDR3 is TGTGCCAGCACTCCAAGACTAGCGGGAGGAACCGGGGAGCTGTTTTTT. Residues: CASTPRLAGGTGELFF.